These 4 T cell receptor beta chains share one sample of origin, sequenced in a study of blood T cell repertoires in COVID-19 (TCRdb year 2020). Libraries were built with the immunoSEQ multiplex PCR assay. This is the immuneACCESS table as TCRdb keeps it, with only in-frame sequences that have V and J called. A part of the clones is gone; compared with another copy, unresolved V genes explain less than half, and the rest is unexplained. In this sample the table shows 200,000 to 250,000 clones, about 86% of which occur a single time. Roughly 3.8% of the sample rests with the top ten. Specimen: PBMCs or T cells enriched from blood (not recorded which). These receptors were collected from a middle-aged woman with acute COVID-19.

CDR3 nucleotide sequence: TGTGCCAGCTCACAGCGGGAGACCCACAATGAGCAGTTCTTC. Translation gives CASSQRETHNEQFF. The chain couples TRBV18 to TRBJ2-1, with 8 bases aligning to TRBD2. The CDR3 totals 14 residues. Germline lookup yields CDR1 KGHSH and CDR2 LQKENI. V dropped 4 bases and J dropped 5; count of bases not matched to a gene: 4.

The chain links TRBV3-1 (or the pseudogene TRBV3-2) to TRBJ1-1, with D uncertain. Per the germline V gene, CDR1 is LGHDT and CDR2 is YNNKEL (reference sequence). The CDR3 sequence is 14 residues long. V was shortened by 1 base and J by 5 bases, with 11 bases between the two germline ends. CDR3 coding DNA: TGTGCCAGCAGCCAAGCCCGGGGAATGACTGAAGCTTTCTTT. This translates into CASSQARGMTEAFF.

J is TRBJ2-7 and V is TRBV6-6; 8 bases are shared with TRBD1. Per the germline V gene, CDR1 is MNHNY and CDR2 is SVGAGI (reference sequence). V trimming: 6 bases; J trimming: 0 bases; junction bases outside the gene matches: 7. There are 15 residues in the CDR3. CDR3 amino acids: CASSTGQGVSYEQYF. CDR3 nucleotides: TGTGCCAGCAGCACCGGACAGGGAGTCTCCTACGAGCAGTACTTC.

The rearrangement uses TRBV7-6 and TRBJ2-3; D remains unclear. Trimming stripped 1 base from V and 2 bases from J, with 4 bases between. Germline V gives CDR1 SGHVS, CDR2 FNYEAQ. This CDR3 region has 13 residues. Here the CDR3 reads CASSLDNTDTQYF. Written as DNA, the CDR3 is TGTGCCAGCAGCTTAGACAACACAGATACGCAGTATTTT.